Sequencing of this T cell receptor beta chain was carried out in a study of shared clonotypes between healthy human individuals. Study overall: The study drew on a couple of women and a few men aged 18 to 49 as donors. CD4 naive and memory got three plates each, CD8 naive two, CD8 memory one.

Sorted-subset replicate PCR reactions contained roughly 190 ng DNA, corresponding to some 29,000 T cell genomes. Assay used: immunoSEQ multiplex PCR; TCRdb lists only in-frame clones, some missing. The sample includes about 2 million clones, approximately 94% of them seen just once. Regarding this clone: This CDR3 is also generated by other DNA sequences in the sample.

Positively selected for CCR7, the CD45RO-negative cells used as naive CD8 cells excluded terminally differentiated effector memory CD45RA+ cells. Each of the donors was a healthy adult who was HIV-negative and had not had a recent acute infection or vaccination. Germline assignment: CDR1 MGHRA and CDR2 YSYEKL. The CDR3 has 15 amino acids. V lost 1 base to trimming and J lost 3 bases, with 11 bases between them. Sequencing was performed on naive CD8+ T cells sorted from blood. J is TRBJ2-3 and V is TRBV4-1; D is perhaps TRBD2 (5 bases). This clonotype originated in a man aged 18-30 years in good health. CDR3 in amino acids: CASSQVTSGTDTQYF. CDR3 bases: TGCGCCAGCAGCCAAGTAACGAGCGGTACAGATACGCAGTATTTT.